Here is one TCR beta chain with its context. This clonotype was counted a few times. Its antigen is still unknown. No much larger clone is present one base from it, and per-base qualities are unavailable. Trimming at the junction amounts to 8 bases on V and 8 bases on J, and the germline ends lie 13 bases apart. CDR3 length: 13 amino acids, cysteine to phenylalanine. Here the CDR3 DNA is all that survives: 39 bases in frame from base 1. The germline V gene gives CDR1 as SGHTA and CDR2 as FQGNSA. The sample is drawn from a study of T cells after yellow fever vaccination (dated by TCRdb to between 2017 and 2020). For the study in its entirety: The SMART-Seq v4 Ultra Low Input RNA kit was used to prepare libraries from fractions with low cell numbers. To follow T-cell clones before and after both primary and booster YFV17D yellow fever vaccination, bulk TCR alpha and beta repertoires underwent longitudinal sequencing. The cohort comprised two healthy male donors, one aged 18 to 29 and one aged 30 to 39 years. Blood was collected at multiple timepoints before and after primary and secondary immunization, and bulk PBMC replicates and cell subsets were isolated. Results and caveats for the whole study, not just this receptor: Most clones expanded after primary vaccination were re-detected after the booster (96% of CD4 and approximately 88% of CD8), suggesting broad memory maintenance. A small fraction of clonotypes showed up in both the CD4 and CD8 compartments, probably as a result of convergent recombination. Computational filtering was needed because FACS-sorted repertoires could contain abundant contaminating clonotypes from the bulk population. Because the study included only a couple of donors, the extent to which the findings can be generalized is limited. The secondary T-cell response was weaker than the primary response but faster, peaking on day 5 instead of day 15.

Read against the paper, the sample's treatment or condition label means: live attenuated yellow fever vaccine strain. At each blood-draw timepoint, two biological replicates of bulk PBMCs were obtained. A standard Ficoll-Paque protocol was used to isolate PBMCs from peripheral blood. TriZol was used to extract RNA from bulk PBMCs, from CD4 and CD8 fractions, and from dextramer-positive and dextramer-negative fractions. TCR cDNA was synthesized by 5'RACE template switching, through which a universal primer site and unique molecular identifiers were introduced. cDNA synthesis was primed from both the TCR alpha and TCR beta constant segments. Libraries were amplified in two PCR steps, with sample barcodes and sequencing adapters added in the second step. Sequencing of libraries was performed on Illumina HiSeq 2500 (2x100 bp) or NovaSeq (2x150 bp). From the authors' description of their analysis: MIGEC was used to demultiplex reads and collapse the reads into UMI consensus sequences, and MiXCR was used for V(D)J alignment. Vaccine-responding clonotypes were identified with edgeR using replicate PBMC samples, with FDR below 0.01 and a log2 fold change above 5 up to day 15 being required. Each bulk clonotype received a CD4 or CD8 identity based on whether the sequenced CD4 or CD8 repertoire contained that clonotype at higher abundance. TCRdb reran the public reads through fastp at Q25 and MiXCR, keeping productive beta chains. Identical CDR3 proteins give one entry, which carries the most common genes and DNA. The V and J calls were not made by the authors but by TCRdb's processing. This sample has about 350,000 distinct CDR3 sequences in its table, and roughly 8% of those were observed once. Together, the top ten hold roughly 18% of the sample.

The V gene is TRBV7-2 and the J gene is TRBJ1-6; the D segment could be TRBD1, given 5 matching bases. The sequence was collected from a man between 18 and 35 years old who received the YFV17D yellow fever vaccine. Sample: PBMCs, taken roughly seven weeks after the first yellow fever vaccination. The nucleotide sequence is given as TGTGCCAGCCAGGGTAACCTTGATTCACCCCTCCACTTT. Translated, it reads CASQGNLDSPLHF.